Given below is one TCR beta chain in context. Germline V CDR1 and CDR2: MDHEN, SYDVKM. CDR3 size: 17 residues. Trimming shortened V by 0 bases and J by 4 bases, and 16 bases separated the two germline ends. Only in-frame clones appear in the TCRdb table, and some are missing; sequencing was by immunoSEQ multiplex PCR. The data show fewer than 1.6 million clones, about 98.5% seen once. This sample is part of a study of shared clonotypes between healthy human individuals. In the study overall: With ages of 18 to 49, the donors were a couple of women and a few men.

This TCR was recovered from a man aged 25 to 40 in good health. The sequenced material came from naive CD4+ T cells sorted from blood. Subset noted: CD45RA+ positively selected. This chain links TRBV28 with TRBJ2-1, with D possibly called TRBD1 or TRBD2 (5 bases each). The CDR3 here is CASSLWGPGDLYNEQFF. Here the CDR3 DNA reads TGTGCCAGCAGTTTATGGGGACCCGGGGACCTTTACAATGAGCAGTTCTTC.